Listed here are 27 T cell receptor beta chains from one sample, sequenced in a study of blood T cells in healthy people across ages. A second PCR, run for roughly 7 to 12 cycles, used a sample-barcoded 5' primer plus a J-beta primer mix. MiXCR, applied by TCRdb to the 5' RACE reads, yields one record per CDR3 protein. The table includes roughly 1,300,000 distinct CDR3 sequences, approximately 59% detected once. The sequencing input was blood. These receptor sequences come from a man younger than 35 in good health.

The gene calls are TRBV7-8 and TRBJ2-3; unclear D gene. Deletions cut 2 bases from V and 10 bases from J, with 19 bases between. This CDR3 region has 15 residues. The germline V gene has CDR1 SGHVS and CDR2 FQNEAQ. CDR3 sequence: CASSLQVALLDAQYF. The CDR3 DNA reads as TGTGCCAGCAGCTTACAGGTTGCCTTACTTGATGCGCAGTATTTT.

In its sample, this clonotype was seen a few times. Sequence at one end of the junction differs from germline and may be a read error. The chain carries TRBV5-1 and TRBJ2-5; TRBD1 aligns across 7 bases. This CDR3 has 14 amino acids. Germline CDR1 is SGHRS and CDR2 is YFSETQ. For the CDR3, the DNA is TGTGCCAGCAGCCCCGACAGGGTCCGGGAGACCCAGTACTTC. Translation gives CASSPDRVRETQYF. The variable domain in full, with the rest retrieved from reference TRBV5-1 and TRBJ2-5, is KAGVTQTPRYLIKTRGQQVTLSCSPISGHRSVSWYQQTPGQGLQFLFEYFSETQRNKGNFPGRFSGRQFSNSRSEMNVSTLELGDSALYLCASSPDRVRETQYFGPGTRLLVL.

The CDR3 here is CASSVARGSTGELFF. The DNA for the CDR3 is TGTGCCAGCAGCGTAGCGAGAGGTAGTACCGGGGAGCTGTTTTTT. This chain links TRBV9 with TRBJ2-2, with D unclear. This CDR3 has 15 residues. Germline CDR1 reads SGDLS; CDR2 reads YYNGEE. Trimming pared 0 bases from V and 5 bases from J, leaving 11 bases between.

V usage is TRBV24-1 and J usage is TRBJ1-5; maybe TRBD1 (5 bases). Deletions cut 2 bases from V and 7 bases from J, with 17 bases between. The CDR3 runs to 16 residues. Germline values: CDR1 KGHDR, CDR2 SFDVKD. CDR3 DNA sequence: TGTGCCACCAGTGATTCCGGGACCCCCGAGGGACAGCCCCAGCATTTT. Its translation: CATSDSGTPEGQPQHF.

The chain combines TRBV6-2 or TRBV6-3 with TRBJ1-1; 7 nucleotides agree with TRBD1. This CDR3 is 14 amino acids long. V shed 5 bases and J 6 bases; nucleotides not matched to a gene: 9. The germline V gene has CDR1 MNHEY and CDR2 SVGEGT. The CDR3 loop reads CASSPRGAAAEAFF. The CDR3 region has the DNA TGTGCCAGCAGTCCCAGGGGGGCGGCGGCTGAAGCTTTCTTT.

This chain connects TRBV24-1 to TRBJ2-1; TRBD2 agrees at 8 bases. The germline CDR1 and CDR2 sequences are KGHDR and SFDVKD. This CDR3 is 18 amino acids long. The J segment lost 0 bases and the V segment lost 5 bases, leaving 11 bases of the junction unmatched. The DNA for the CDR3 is TGTGCCACCAGTGCGGCTAGCGGGCTCCTGAGCTCCTACAATGAGCAGTTCTTC. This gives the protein CATSAASGLLSSYNEQFF.

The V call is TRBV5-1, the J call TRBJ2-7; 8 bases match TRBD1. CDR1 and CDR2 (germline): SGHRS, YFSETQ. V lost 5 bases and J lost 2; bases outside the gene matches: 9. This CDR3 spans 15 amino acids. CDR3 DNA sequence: TGCGCCAGCAGACCAGGACAGGGACCAACCTACGAGCAGTACTTC. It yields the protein CASRPGQGPTYEQYF.

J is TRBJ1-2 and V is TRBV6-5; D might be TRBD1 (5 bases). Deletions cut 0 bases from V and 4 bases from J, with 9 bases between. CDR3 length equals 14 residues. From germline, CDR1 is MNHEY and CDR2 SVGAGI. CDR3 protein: CASSYSKGPYGYTF. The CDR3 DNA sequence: TGTGCCAGCAGTTACTCGAAGGGGCCCTATGGCTACACCTTC.

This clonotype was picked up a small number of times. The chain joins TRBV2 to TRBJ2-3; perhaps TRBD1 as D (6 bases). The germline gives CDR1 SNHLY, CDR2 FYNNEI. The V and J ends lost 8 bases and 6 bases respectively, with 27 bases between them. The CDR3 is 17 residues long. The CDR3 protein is CASPDPGHPTLGDTQYF. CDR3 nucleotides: TGTGCCAGCCCGGATCCGGGACATCCAACGCTGGGTGATACGCAGTATTTT. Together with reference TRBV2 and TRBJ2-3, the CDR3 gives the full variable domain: EPEVTQTPSHQVTQMGQEVILRCVPISNHLYFYWYRQILGQKVEFLVSFYNNEISEKSEIFDDQFSVERPDGSNFTLKIRSTKLEDSAMYFCASPDPGHPTLGDTQYFGPGTRLTVL.

The CDR3 spells CASSKVSDNPAHEQYF. In nucleotides, the CDR3 is TGTGCCAGCAGCAAAGTGAGTGACAACCCTGCCCACGAGCAGTACTTC. The rearrangement joins TRBV21-1 to TRBJ2-7; TRBD1, as called in the table, went unchecked against the DNA. TRBV21-1 is designated a pseudogene. The CDR3 has 16 amino acids.

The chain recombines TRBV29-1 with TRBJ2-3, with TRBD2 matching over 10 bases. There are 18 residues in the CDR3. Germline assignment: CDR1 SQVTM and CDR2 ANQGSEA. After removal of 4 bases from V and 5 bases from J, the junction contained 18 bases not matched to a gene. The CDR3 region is CSVAPTWASGRLVDTQYF. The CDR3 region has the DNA TGCAGCGTTGCCCCGACCTGGGCTAGCGGGAGATTGGTAGATACGCAGTATTTT.

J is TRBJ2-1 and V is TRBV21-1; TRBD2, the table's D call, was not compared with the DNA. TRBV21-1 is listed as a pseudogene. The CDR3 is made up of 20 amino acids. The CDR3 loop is CASSTTSGKPLWVSSNEQFF. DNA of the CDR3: TGTGCCAGCAGCACCACTAGCGGGAAGCCTTTGTGGGTATCGTCCAATGAGCAGTTCTTC.

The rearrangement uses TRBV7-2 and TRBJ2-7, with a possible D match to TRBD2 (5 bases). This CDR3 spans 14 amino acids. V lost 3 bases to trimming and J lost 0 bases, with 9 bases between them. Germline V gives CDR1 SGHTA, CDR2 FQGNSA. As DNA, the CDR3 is TGTGCCAGCAGCTTGGCTAGCTTCTCCTACGAGCAGTACTTC. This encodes CASSLASFSYEQYF. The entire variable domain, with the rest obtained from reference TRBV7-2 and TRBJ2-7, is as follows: GAGVSQSPSNKVTEKGKDVELRCDPISGHTALYWYRQSLGQGLEFLIYFQGNSAPDKSGLPSDRFSAERTGGSVSTLTIQRTQQEDSAVYLCASSLASFSYEQYFGPGTRLTVT.

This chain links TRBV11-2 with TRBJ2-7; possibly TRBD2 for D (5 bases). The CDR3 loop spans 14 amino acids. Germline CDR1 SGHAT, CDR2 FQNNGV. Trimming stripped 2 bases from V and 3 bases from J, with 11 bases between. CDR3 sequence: CASSLNPGSYEQYF. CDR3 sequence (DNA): TGTGCCAGCAGCTTAAACCCGGGGAGCTACGAGCAGTACTTC. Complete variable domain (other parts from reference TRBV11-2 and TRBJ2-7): EAGVAQSPRYKIIEKRQSVAFWCNPISGHATLYWYQQILGQGPKLLIQFQNNGVVDDSQLPKDRFSAERLKGVDSTLKIQPAKLEDSAVYLCASSLNPGSYEQYFGPGTRLTVT.

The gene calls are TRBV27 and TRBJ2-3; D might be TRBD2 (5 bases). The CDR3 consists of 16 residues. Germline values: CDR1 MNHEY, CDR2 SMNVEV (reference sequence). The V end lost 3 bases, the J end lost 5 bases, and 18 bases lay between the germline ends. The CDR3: CASSFTGLVLEDTQYF. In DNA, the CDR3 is TGTGCCAGCAGTTTTACTGGACTCGTCCTGGAAGATACGCAGTATTTT.

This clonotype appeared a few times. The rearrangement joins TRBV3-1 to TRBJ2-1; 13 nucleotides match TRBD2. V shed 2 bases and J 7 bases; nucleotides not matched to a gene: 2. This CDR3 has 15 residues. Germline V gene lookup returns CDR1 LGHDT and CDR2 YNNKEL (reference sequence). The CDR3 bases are TGTGCCAGCAGCCAAAAGACTAGCGGGAGGAATGAGCAGTTCTTC. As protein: CASSQKTSGRNEQFF.

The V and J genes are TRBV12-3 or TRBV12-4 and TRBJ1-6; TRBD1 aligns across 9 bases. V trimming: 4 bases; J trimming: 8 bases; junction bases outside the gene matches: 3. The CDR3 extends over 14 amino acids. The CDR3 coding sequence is TGTGCCAGCAGTTCCGGGACAGGGCATTCACCCCTCCACTTT. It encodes CASSSGTGHSPLHF.

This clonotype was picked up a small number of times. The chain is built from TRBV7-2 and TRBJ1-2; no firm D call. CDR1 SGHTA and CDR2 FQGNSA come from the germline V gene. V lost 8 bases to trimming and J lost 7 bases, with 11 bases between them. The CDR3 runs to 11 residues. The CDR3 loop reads CASATMPGYTF. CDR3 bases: TGTGCCAGCGCTACTATGCCTGGCTACACCTTC.

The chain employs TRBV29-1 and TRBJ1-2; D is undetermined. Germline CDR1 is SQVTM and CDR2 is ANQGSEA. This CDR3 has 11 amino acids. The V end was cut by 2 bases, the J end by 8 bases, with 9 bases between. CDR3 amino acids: CSVERARGYTF. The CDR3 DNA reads TGCAGCGTTGAACGGGCGAGGGGCTACACCTTC.

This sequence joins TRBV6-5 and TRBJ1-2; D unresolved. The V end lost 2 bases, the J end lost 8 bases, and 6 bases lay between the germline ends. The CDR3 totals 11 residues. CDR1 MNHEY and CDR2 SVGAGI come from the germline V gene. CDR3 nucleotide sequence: TGTGCCAGCAGTTACGGTCTGGGCTACACCTTC. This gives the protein CASSYGLGYTF.

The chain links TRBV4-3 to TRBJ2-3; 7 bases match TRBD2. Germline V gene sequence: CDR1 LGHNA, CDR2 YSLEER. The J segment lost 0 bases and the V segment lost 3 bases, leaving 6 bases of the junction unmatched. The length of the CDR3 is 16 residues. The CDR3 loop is CASSQTGLLSTDTQYF. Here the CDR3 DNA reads TGCGCCAGCAGCCAGACGGGACTATTGAGCACAGATACGCAGTATTTT.

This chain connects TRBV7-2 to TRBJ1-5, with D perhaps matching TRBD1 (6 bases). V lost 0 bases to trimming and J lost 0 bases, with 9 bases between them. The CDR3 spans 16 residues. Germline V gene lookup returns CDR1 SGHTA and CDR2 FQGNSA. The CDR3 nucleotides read TGTGCCAGCAGCTTAGCCCCCAGGGGTAGCAATCAGCCCCAGCATTTT. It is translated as CASSLAPRGSNQPQHF. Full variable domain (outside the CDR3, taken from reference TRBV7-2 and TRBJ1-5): GAGVSQSPSNKVTEKGKDVELRCDPISGHTALYWYRQSLGQGLEFLIYFQGNSAPDKSGLPSDRFSAERTGGSVSTLTIQRTQQEDSAVYLCASSLAPRGSNQPQHFGDGTRLSIL.

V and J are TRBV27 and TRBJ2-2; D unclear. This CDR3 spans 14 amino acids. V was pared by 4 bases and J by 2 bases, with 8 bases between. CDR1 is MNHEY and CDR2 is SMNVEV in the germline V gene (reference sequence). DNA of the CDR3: TGTGCCAGCAGTTCCAACCGAAACACCGGGGAGCTGTTTTTT. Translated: CASSSNRNTGELFF.

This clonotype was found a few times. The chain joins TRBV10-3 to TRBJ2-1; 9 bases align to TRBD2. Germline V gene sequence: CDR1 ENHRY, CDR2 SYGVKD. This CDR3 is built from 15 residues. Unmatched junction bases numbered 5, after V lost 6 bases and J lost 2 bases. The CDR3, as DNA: TGTGCCATCAGCCGTAGCGGGGGAACCTACAATGAGCAGTTCTTC. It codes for CAISRSGGTYNEQFF.

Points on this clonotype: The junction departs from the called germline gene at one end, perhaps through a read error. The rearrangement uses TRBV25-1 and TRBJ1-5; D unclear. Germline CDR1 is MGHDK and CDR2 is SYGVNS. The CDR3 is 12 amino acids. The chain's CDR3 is CACSENGLAQHF. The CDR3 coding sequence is TGTGCCTGCAGTGAAAACGGTCTGGCCCAGCATTTT.

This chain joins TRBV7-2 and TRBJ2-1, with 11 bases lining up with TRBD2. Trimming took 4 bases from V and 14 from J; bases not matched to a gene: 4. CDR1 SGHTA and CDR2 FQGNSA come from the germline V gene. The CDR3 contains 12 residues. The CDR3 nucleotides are TGTGCCAGCAGCTCAACTAGCGGGAGAAAGTTCTTC. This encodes CASSSTSGRKFF.

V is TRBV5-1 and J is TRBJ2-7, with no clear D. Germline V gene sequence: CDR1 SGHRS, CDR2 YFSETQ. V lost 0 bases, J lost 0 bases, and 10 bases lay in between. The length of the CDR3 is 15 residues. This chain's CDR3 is CASSLDRTPSYEQYF. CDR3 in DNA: TGCGCCAGCAGCTTGGACCGCACCCCCTCCTACGAGCAGTACTTC.